What follows are 27 T cell receptor beta chains derived from one specimen sequenced in a study of T-cell reconstitution after alpha-beta-depleted transplantation in children. It was with unique molecular identifiers that the TCRbeta library was prepared. Via MiXCR, TCRdb re-called the PCR reads, giving one row per CDR3 protein. The repertoire holds some 830,000 distinct CDR3 sequences, with around 17% as singletons. The material sequenced was PBMCs, mostly from graft donor cells, taken 360 days after TCRalphabeta/CD19-depleted stem cell transplant. These TCRs come from a male patient younger than 18 who had a stem cell transplant for acute lymphoblastic leukemia, so the T cells may come from the graft donor.

This clonotype appeared a few times. The chain couples TRBV29-1 to TRBJ2-1, with 8 bases lining up with TRBD1. CDR3 size: 14 residues. Germline V lookup: CDR1 SQVTM, CDR2 ANQGSEA. Trimming cost V 2 bases and J 2 bases; bases outside gene matches: 2. As DNA, the CDR3 is TGCAGCGTTGAATTGACAGGGGCCTACAATGAGCAGTTCTTC. Encoded protein: CSVELTGAYNEQFF.

This clonotype was found a few times. This sequence joins TRBV3-1 and TRBJ2-7; the match to TRBD2 covers 8 bases. Per the germline V gene, CDR1 is LGHDT and CDR2 is YNNKEL (reference sequence). The CDR3 has 17 residues. With V trimmed by 7 bases and J by 1 base, 15 bases remained unmatched. CDR3 DNA: TGTGCCAGCAACCTGGGATGGGGTCAGCGGGAGTCCTACGAGCAGTACTTC. Protein product: CASNLGWGQRESYEQYF.

The chain is built from TRBV4-1 and TRBJ2-7; 7 bases match TRBD2. The ends lost 1 base at V and 2 bases at J; junction bases unmatched: 17. Germline CDR1 reads MGHRA; CDR2 reads YSYEKL. The CDR3 extends over 19 amino acids. As DNA, the CDR3 is TGCGCCAGCAGCCAAGTTGGTATGTCTGCGGGGGAGCCAACCTACGAGCAGTACTTC. It codes for CASSQVGMSAGEPTYEQYF.

This chain joins TRBV9 and TRBJ2-7; D unresolved. Germline CDR1 reads SGDLS; CDR2 reads YYNGEE. The ends were cut back, 4 bases at V and 3 bases at J, with 14 bases in the middle. The CDR3 is 14 amino acids. This CDR3 is CASSPTTHSYEQYF. DNA of the CDR3: TGTGCCAGCAGCCCGACGACCCATAGCTACGAGCAGTACTTC.

This clonotype was seen a few times. The rearrangement links TRBV10-3 to TRBJ2-5; perhaps D is TRBD1 or TRBD2 (5 bases each). Germline CDR1 is ENHRY and CDR2 is SYGVKD. The V gene lost 11 bases and the J gene lost 2 bases, with 12 bases spanning the gap. The CDR3 covers 12 residues. CDR3 nucleotides: TGTGCCGTAGGGACGCTACAAGAGACCCAGTACTTC. This sequence encodes CAVGTLQETQYF.

In nucleotides, the CDR3 is TGTGCCAGCAGCGGGGGGCGGTGGTTCTACGAGCAGTACTTC. Protein: CASSGGRWFYEQYF. This sequence joins TRBV5-6 and TRBJ2-7; TRBD1 or TRBD2 may be the D gene (6 bases each). The germline V and J ends were trimmed by 4 bases and 3 bases, with 14 bases remaining between them. Germline V lookup: CDR1 SGHDT, CDR2 YYEEEE. The CDR3 is 14 amino acids.

A few counts support this clonotype. The chain recombines TRBV5-1 with TRBJ2-1, with 8 bases lining up with TRBD2. The CDR3 covers 15 residues. Germline CDR1 SGHRS, CDR2 YFSETQ. J lost 7 bases, V lost 1 base, and 7 bases had no gene match. CDR3 amino acids: CASSLTREGLNEQFF. In nucleotides, the CDR3 is TGCGCCAGCAGCTTGACCCGGGAGGGCTTGAATGAGCAGTTCTTC.

This clonotype appeared a few times. This sequence joins TRBV28 and TRBJ1-6, with TRBD1 matching 8 bases. The junction had 10 bases not matched to a gene; V was cut back by 2 bases and J by 10 bases. The CDR3 totals 16 residues. Germline-derived CDR1 and CDR2 are MDHEN and SYDVKM. In DNA, the CDR3 is TGTGCCAGCAGTTTAGGCGACAGGGGTAAAAAGTCACCCCTCCACTTT. It translates to CASSLGDRGKKSPLHF. Full variable domain (missing parts from reference TRBV28 and TRBJ1-6): DVKVTQSSRYLVKRTGEKVFLECVQDMDHENMFWYRQDPGLGLRLIYFSYDVKMKEKGDIPEGYSVSREKKERFSLILESASTNQTSMYLCASSLGDRGKKSPLHFGNGTRLTVT.

This clonotype was seen more than once but under ten times. The chain links TRBV5-6 to TRBJ2-7; D uncertain. The CDR3 has 15 amino acids. Germline lookup yields CDR1 SGHDT and CDR2 YYEEEE. V was trimmed by 6 bases and J by 2 bases, leaving 18 bases between them. The CDR3, as DNA: TGTGCCAGCACCCACCCTCAACAGACACCCTACGAGCAGTACTTC. Translated, it gives CASTHPQQTPYEQYF. The variable domain in full, with the rest retrieved from reference TRBV5-6 and TRBJ2-7, is DAGVTQSPTHLIKTRGQQVTLRCSPKSGHDTVSWYQQALGQGPQFIFQYYEEEERQRGNFPDRFSGHQFPNYSSELNVNALLLGDSALYLCASTHPQQTPYEQYFGPGTRLTVT.

This clonotype showed up just once. The chain combines TRBV6-1 with TRBJ1-2, with 7 bases aligning to TRBD1. V shed 7 bases and J 4 bases; nucleotides not matched to a gene: 9. This CDR3 comprises 14 residues. The V gene's germline CDR1 is MNHNS and CDR2 SASEGT. The chain's CDR3 is CASTPDRLSYGYTF. DNA for the CDR3: TGTGCCAGCACTCCGGACAGGTTAAGCTATGGCTACACCTTC.

Only a few counts were recorded for this clonotype. V and J are TRBV27 and TRBJ2-7; the D call may be TRBD1 or TRBD2 (5 bases each). This CDR3 has 14 residues. Germline loops: CDR1 MNHEY, CDR2 SMNVEV (reference sequence). V lost 6 bases and J 4 bases, leaving 16 bases between the germline ends. CDR3 sequence reads: CASRLRDGFYEQYF. The DNA for the CDR3 is TGTGCCAGCAGATTGAGGGACGGATTTTACGAGCAGTACTTC.

This clonotype was seen only once. The genes are TRBV20-1 and TRBJ1-1; possibly TRBD1 for D (6 bases). The CDR3 spans 14 residues. Trimming took 5 bases from V and 1 from J, leaving 14 bases between them. In germline, CDR1 is DFQATT, CDR2 SNEGSKA (reference sequence). The CDR3 nucleotides are TGCAGTGCTCCGATCTTAGGGGGGAACACTGAAGCTTTCTTT. Its translation: CSAPILGGNTEAFF.

The chain recombines TRBV12-3 or TRBV12-4 with TRBJ1-2; D unclear. The V end was cut by 2 bases, the J end by 4 bases, with 14 bases between. This CDR3 contains 15 residues. The CDR3 DNA follows: TGTGCCAGCAGTTTAAGGATAGGACGGATCTATGGCTACACCTTC. Protein product: CASSLRIGRIYGYTF.

The V and J genes are TRBV29-1 and TRBJ2-7, with 8 bases that match TRBD2. V lost 7 bases to trimming and J lost 5 bases; unmatched junction nucleotides: 16. Per germline, CDR1 SQVTM and CDR2 ANQGSEA. The CDR3 sequence is 15 residues long. CDR3 residues: CSGVVGLALGNEQYF. In DNA form, the CDR3 reads TGCAGCGGGGTAGTAGGACTAGCACTGGGCAACGAGCAGTACTTC.

This clonotype was picked up a small number of times. The chain combines TRBV18 with TRBJ1-1; D is ambiguous. The germline CDR1 and CDR2 sequences are KGHSH and LQKENI. Trimming took off 1 base at V and 0 bases at J, with 12 bases between the two ends. This CDR3 region has 16 residues. CDR3 nucleotide sequence: TGTGCCAGCTCACCACGCGTAGATATAATGAACACTGAAGCTTTCTTT. Its protein product is CASSPRVDIMNTEAFF.

This clonotype was counted only a few times. The rearrangement joins TRBV5-1 to TRBJ2-1, with 7 bases fitting TRBD1. Germline trimming cut 7 bases from V and 6 bases from J; bases unmatched to any gene: 13. The CDR3 spans 15 residues. Germline assignment: CDR1 SGHRS and CDR2 YFSETQ. The DNA of the CDR3 is TGCGCCAGCGTCGACGACAGGGAAGGGGGCAATGAGCAGTTCTTC. Encoded protein: CASVDDREGGNEQFF.

This chain links TRBV7-7 with TRBJ2-5, with D uncertain. Germline V lookup: CDR1 SSHAT, CDR2 FNYEAQ (reference sequence). The length of the CDR3 is 14 residues. Trimming left V 3 bases short and J 6 bases short, with 14 bases between. The CDR3 loop is CASSFRASAQTQYF. In DNA form, the CDR3 reads TGTGCCAGCAGCTTTAGGGCATCTGCCCAGACCCAGTACTTC. The whole variable domain, remainder taken from reference TRBV7-7 and TRBJ2-5, is GAGVSQSPRYKVTKRGQDVTLRCDPISSHATLYWYQQALGQGPEFLTYFNYEAQPDKSGLPSDRFSAERPEGSISTLTIQRTEQRDSAMYRCASSFRASAQTQYFGPGTRLLVL.

CDR3 nucleotides: TGTGCCAGCAGTCTACTGAGCGTCTACGAGCAGTACTTC. It specifies CASSLLSVYEQYF. The chain uses TRBV2 and TRBJ2-7, with no clear D. The CDR3 contains 13 residues. Germline assignment: CDR1 SNHLY and CDR2 FYNNEI. V dropped 5 bases and J dropped 3 bases, with 11 bases sitting between them.

This clonotype was picked up a small number of times. The chain's CDR3 is CASSQVGGYTF. Written as DNA, the CDR3 is TGCGCCAGCAGCCAAGTGGGCGGCTACACCTTC. V is TRBV4-1 and J is TRBJ1-2; no definite D call. The germline V gene encodes CDR1 MGHRA and CDR2 YSYEKL. The germline V and J ends were trimmed by 1 base and 8 bases, with 5 bases remaining between them. CDR3 length: 11 amino acids.

The rearrangement uses TRBV7-2 and TRBJ2-3; TRBD2 matches at 12 bases. The CDR3 has 18 residues. V shed 0 bases, J shed 2 bases, and the junction held 6 bases outside the gene matches. Germline V gene sequence: CDR1 SGHTA, CDR2 FQGNSA. CDR3 amino acids: CASSLARLAGELTDTQYF. CDR3 bases: TGTGCCAGCAGCTTAGCGAGACTAGCGGGAGAGCTCACAGATACGCAGTATTTT.

This clonotype was counted at least ten times. The rearrangement uses TRBV20-1 and TRBJ2-7; 7 nucleotides match TRBD1. Germline V gene lookup returns CDR1 DFQATT and CDR2 SNEGSKA (reference sequence). The CDR3 length is 13 residues. The CDR3 DNA follows: TGCAGCGCCTCCGGGGACAGCTCCTACGAGCAGTACTTC. Translated: CSASGDSSYEQYF.

Only a few counts were recorded for this clonotype. The V and J genes are TRBV4-2 and TRBJ2-7; weak D call: TRBD2 (5 bases). CDR3 length: 14 amino acids. CDR1 is LGHNA, CDR2 YNFKEQ, per germline. Trimming pared 2 bases from V and 2 bases from J, leaving 10 bases between. The CDR3 nucleotides are TGTGCCAGCAGCCAAAGCGGCGGTCCCTACGAGCAGTACTTC. Protein product: CASSQSGGPYEQYF.

This clonotype has a handful of counts. The J gene is TRBJ1-5, the V gene TRBV29-1; TRBD1 matches at 11 bases. Germline V gene sequence: CDR1 SQVTM, CDR2 ANQGSEA. CDR3 size: 17 residues. V trimming: 1 base; J trimming: 1 base; junction bases outside the gene matches: 6. The CDR3 protein is CSVEATGTGGSNQPQHF. DNA of the CDR3: TGCAGCGTTGAAGCGACCGGGACAGGGGGAAGCAATCAGCCCCAGCATTTT. The whole variable domain, filled in from reference TRBV29-1 and TRBJ1-5, reads SAVISQKPSRDICQRGTSLTIQCQVDSQVTMMFWYRQQPGQSLTLIATANQGSEATYESGFVIDKFPISRPNLTFSTLTVSNMSPEDSSIYLCSVEATGTGGSNQPQHFGDGTRLSIL.

The chain uses TRBV24-1 and TRBJ1-2; 10 bases align to TRBD1. The CDR3 consists of 14 residues. The V gene's germline CDR1 is KGHDR and CDR2 SFDVKD. V shed 3 bases, J shed 3 bases, and the junction held 0 bases outside the gene matches. CDR3 in amino acids: CATSDGTGDYGYTF. In nucleotides, the CDR3 is TGTGCCACCAGTGATGGGACAGGGGACTATGGCTACACCTTC.

This clonotype was recorded a few times. The genes are TRBV3-1 and TRBJ2-1, with a possible D match to TRBD2 (6 bases). V lost 1 base and J 3 bases, leaving 22 bases between the germline ends. Germline V lookup: CDR1 LGHDT, CDR2 YNNKEL (reference sequence). CDR3 size: 19 residues. The CDR3 DNA is TGTGCCAGCAGCCAAGCCATGGGGTCGGATCCGGGAGACTACAATGAGCAGTTCTTC. It specifies CASSQAMGSDPGDYNEQFF.

The chain's CDR3 is CASSYVAGSYNEQFF. In nucleotides, the CDR3 is TGTGCCAGCAGTTACGTAGCTGGGAGCTACAATGAGCAGTTCTTC. The V call is TRBV6-5, the J call TRBJ2-1, with TRBD2 as a possible D gene (5 bases). Germline loops: CDR1 MNHEY, CDR2 SVGAGI. Trimming pared 2 bases from V and 3 bases from J, leaving 11 bases between. This CDR3 is built from 15 residues.

The CDR3 coding sequence is TGTGCCAGCAGCTTAGGTCGGGTGGGGACAGATACGCAGTATTTT. Translating gives CASSLGRVGTDTQYF. V is TRBV11-2 and J is TRBJ2-3; D unresolved. Germline V gene data show CDR1 as SGHAT and CDR2 as FQNNGV. This CDR3 has 15 residues. V was trimmed by 1 base and J by 3 bases, leaving 11 bases between them.